The entry that follows covers one T cell receptor beta chain sequence. What it binds is not known. Samples underwent the assay at deep level. Under the authors' procedure: ImmunoSEQ junction-only sequences lacked quality scores, so their filtering differed. Sequenced by immunoSEQ multiplex PCR; TCRdb stores in-frame clones only, minus some. The V and J calls and the clone size are those of that table, but D and trimming were determined from the DNA. The sample yields over 400,000 clones, around 80% seen once. This entry belongs to a study of shared clonotypes between healthy human individuals. Study-level points and caveats: Represented diversity, genetic and exposure-history alike, was limited by few donors.

Donors were healthy HIV-negative adults without recent acute infections or vaccinations. Material for sequencing was PBMCs. The sequence was collected from a middle-aged woman in good health. Some clones in this sample may be carry-over from other donors' samples.

The CDR3 is CASSLRLAGVADTQYF. CDR3 DNA sequence: TGTGCCAGCAGCTTAAGACTAGCGGGAGTCGCAGATACGCAGTATTTT. This chain uses TRBV7-2 with TRBJ2-3, with 12 bases matching TRBD2. CDR3 size: 16 residues. Germline values: CDR1 SGHTA, CDR2 FQGNSA. Trimming took 2 bases from V and 4 from J; bases not matched to a gene: 4.